This TCR beta chain derives from a study of blood T cell repertoires in COVID-19. Study-wide background: Donors in the United States, Italy and Spain gave samples during acute or convalescent COVID-19. T cells, B-cell-depleted T cells, or PBMCs provided the cDNA or gDNA that served as material.

Germline V lookup: CDR1 MNHEY, CDR2 SVGAGI. This CDR3 has 12 residues. Trimming took off 7 bases at V and 3 bases at J, with 7 bases between the two ends. This table comes from immunoSEQ multiplex PCR, and its TCRdb copy is limited to in-frame clones, with some not included. The sample includes 200,000 to 250,000 clones, about 89% seen only once; the top ten take 1.5% to 2%. The source of this sequence is a woman aged 60-75 years who had recovered from COVID-19. Sample: peripheral blood. This chain joins TRBV6-5 and TRBJ1-5; D is uncertain. In DNA form, the CDR3 reads TGTGCCAGCACAGACTTCAATCAGCCCCAGCATTTT. Translating it yields CASTDFNQPQHF.